This TCR beta chain was identified during a study of blood T cell repertoires in COVID-19. Study as a whole: Italy, Spain and the United States were the sources of the convalescent and acute COVID-19 samples. T cells, B-cell-depleted T cells, or PBMCs supplied cDNA or gDNA.

Original data processing: The assay estimated nucleated cells by amplifying reference gene primers. Method: immunoSEQ multiplex PCR; TCRdb's copy keeps in-frame clones and lacks some. That table is the source of V, J and clone size, and D and trimming were worked out from the DNA. The sample lists around 54,000 clones, roughly 88% occurring once. CDR1 SGDLS and CDR2 YYNGEE come from the germline V gene. Trimming pared 0 bases from V and 4 bases from J, leaving 14 bases between. The CDR3 sequence is 15 residues long. Sequencing was performed on peripheral blood. The clonotype originates from a human donor in a cohort sampled during active COVID-19. V usage is TRBV9 and J usage is TRBJ2-7, with a possible D match to TRBD2 (5 bases). CDR3 residues: CASSVAASRKYEQYF. CDR3 bases: TGTGCCAGCAGCGTAGCGGCTAGCAGAAAGTACGAGCAGTACTTC.